This T cell receptor beta chain comes out of a study of blood T cell repertoires in COVID-19. This clone was recorded once. Clones were sequenced by immunoSEQ multiplex PCR, and TCRdb holds only the in-frame ones, with some missing. Of around 300,000 clones in the sample, around 90% were seen once. The source of this sequence is a man aged 50-60 years with acute or convalescent COVID-19. Sequencing was performed on peripheral blood.

The CDR3 region is CASSLSEGFEAFF. Written as DNA, the CDR3 is TGTGCCAGCAGCTTATCCGAGGGCTTTGAAGCTTTCTTT. The chain carries TRBV7-2 and TRBJ1-1; D ambiguous. The germline V gene encodes CDR1 SGHTA and CDR2 FQGNSA. With 2 bases removed from V and 7 bases from J, the gap between germline ends came to 11 bases. The CDR3 extends over 13 amino acids.